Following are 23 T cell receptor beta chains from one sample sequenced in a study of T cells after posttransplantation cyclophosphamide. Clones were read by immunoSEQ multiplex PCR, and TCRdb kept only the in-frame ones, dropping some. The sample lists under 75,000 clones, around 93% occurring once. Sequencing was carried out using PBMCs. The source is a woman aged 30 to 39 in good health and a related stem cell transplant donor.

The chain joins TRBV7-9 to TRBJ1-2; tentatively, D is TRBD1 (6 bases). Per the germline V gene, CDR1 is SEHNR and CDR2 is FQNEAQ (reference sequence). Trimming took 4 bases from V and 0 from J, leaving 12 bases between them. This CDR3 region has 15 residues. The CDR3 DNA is TGTGCCAGCAGCTCCCGGGACACACCTAACTATGGCTACACCTTC. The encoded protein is CASSSRDTPNYGYTF.

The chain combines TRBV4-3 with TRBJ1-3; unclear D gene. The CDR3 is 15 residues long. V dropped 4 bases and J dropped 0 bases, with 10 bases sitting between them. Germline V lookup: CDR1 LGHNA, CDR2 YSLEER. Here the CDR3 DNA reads TGCGCCAGCAGCCGGAACCCCGGCTCTGGAAACACCATATATTTT. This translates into CASSRNPGSGNTIYF.

DNA for the CDR3: TGTGCCAGCAGCCCGGGAGGGGGAGGTAATTCACCCCTCCACTTT. This translates into CASSPGGGGNSPLHF. V gene TRBV11-2 combines with J gene TRBJ1-6, with D maybe TRBD1 (6 bases). Per germline, CDR1 SGHAT and CDR2 FQNNGV. Trimming took 5 bases from V and 6 from J, leaving 14 bases between them. The CDR3 totals 15 residues.

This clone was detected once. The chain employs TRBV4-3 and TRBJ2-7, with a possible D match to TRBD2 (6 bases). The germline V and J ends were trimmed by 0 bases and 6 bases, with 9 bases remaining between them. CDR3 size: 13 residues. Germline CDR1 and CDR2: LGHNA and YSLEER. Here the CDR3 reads CASSQDRGSEQYF. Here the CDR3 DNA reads TGCGCCAGCAGCCAAGATCGGGGGAGCGAGCAGTACTTC.

The CDR3 region is CASSHPGGVQPQHF. CDR3 sequence (DNA): TGTGCCAGCAGCCATCCCGGGGGGGTCCAGCCCCAGCATTTT. The chain has TRBV7-2 and TRBJ1-5; possibly TRBD1 for D (5 bases). The CDR3 contains 14 residues. Per germline, CDR1 SGHTA and CDR2 FQGNSA. The V end was cut by 5 bases, the J end by 7 bases, with 15 bases between.

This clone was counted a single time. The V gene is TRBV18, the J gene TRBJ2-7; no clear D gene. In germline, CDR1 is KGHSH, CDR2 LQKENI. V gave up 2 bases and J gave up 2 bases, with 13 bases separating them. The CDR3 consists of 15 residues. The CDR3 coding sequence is TGTGCCAGCTCACCAATGCGCGCTTCCCCCTACGAGCAGTACTTC. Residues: CASSPMRASPYEQYF.

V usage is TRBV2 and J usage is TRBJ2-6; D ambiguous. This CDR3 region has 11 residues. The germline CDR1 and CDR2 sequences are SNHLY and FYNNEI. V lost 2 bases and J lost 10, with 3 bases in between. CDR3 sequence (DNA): TGTGCCAGCAGTGAACAGAACGTCCTGACTTTC. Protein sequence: CASSEQNVLTF.

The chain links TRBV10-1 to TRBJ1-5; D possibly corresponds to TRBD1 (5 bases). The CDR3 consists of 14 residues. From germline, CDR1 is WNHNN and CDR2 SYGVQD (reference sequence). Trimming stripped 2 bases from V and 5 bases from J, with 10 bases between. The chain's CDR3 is CASSEGASHQPQHF. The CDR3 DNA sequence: TGCGCCAGCAGTGAGGGGGCCAGTCATCAGCCCCAGCATTTT.

The chain's CDR3 is CASSLPRGWAYNEQFF. CDR3 DNA: TGTGCCAGCAGCTTACCGCGGGGGTGGGCGTACAATGAGCAGTTCTTC. The gene calls are TRBV13 and TRBJ2-1, with 7 nucleotides matching TRBD2. This CDR3 has 16 amino acids. V was pared by 2 bases and J by 4 bases, with 8 bases of the junction left unmatched. The V gene's germline CDR1 is PRHDT and CDR2 FYEKMQ (reference sequence).

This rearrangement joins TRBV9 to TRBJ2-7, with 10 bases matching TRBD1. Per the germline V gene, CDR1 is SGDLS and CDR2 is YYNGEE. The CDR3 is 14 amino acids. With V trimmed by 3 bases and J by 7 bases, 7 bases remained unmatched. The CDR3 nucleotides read TGTGCCAGCAGCGCCCGGACAGGGGGGAGGGAGCAGTACTTC. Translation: CASSARTGGREQYF.

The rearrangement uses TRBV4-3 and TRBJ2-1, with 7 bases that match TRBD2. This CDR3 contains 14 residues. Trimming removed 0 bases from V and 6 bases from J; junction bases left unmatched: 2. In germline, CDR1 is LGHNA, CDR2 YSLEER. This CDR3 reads CASSQETGGNEQFF. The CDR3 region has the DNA TGCGCCAGCAGCCAAGAGACGGGGGGCAATGAGCAGTTCTTC.

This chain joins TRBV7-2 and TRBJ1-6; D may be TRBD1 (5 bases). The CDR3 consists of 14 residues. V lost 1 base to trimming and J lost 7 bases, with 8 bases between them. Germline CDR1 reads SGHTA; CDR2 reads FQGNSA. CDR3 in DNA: TGTGCCAGCAGCTTAGGAGGGGACAATTCACCCCTCCACTTT. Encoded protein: CASSLGGDNSPLHF.

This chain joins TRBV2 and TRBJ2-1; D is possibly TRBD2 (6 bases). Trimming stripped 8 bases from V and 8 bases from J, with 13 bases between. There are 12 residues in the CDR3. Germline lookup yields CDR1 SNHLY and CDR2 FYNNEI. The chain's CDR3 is CASELARDEQFF. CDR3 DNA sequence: TGTGCCAGCGAGCTAGCGCGCGATGAGCAGTTCTTC. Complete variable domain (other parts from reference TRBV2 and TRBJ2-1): EPEVTQTPSHQVTQMGQEVILRCVPISNHLYFYWYRQILGQKVEFLVSFYNNEISEKSEIFDDQFSVERPDGSNFTLKIRSTKLEDSAMYFCASELARDEQFFGPGTRLTVL.

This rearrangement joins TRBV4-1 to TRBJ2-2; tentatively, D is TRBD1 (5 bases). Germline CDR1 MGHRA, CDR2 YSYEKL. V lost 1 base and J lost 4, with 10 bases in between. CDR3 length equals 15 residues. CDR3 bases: TGCGCCAGCAGCCAAGGCAGGGTATCCACCGGGGAGCTGTTTTTT. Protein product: CASSQGRVSTGELFF.

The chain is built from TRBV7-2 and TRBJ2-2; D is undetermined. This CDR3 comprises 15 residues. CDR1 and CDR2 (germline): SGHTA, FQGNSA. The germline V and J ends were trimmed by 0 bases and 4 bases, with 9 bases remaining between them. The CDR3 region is CASSLAAISTGELFF. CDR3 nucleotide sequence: TGTGCCAGCAGCTTAGCGGCCATTAGCACCGGGGAGCTGTTTTTT.

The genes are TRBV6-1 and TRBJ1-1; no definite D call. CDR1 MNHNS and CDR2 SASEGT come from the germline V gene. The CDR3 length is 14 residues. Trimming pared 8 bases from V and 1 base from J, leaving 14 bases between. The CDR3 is CASLPWGRNTEAFF. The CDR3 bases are TGTGCCAGCCTGCCGTGGGGAAGGAACACTGAAGCTTTCTTT.

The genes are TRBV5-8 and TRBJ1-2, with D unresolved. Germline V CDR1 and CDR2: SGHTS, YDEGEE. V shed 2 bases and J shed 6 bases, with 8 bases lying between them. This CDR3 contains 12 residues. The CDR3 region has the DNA TGTGCCAGCAGCTTCAAGGGAAATGGCTACACCTTC. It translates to CASSFKGNGYTF.

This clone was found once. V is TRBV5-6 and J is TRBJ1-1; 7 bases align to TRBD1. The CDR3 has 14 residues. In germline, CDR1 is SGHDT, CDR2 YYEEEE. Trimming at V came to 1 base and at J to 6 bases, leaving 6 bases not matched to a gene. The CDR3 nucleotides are TGTGCCAGCAGCTTGTTCCAGGGGGTATCTGAAGCTTTCTTT. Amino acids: CASSLFQGVSEAFF. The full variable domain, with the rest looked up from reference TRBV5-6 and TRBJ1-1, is DAGVTQSPTHLIKTRGQQVTLRCSPKSGHDTVSWYQQALGQGPQFIFQYYEEEERQRGNFPDRFSGHQFPNYSSELNVNALLLGDSALYLCASSLFQGVSEAFFGQGTRLTVV.

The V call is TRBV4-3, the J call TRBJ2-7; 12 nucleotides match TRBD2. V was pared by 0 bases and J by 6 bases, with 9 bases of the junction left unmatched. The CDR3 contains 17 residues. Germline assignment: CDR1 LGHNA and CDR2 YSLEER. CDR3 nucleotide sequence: TGCGCCAGCAGCCAAGATCTCTCTAGCGGGGGGGCTGGCGAGCAGTACTTC. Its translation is CASSQDLSSGGAGEQYF.

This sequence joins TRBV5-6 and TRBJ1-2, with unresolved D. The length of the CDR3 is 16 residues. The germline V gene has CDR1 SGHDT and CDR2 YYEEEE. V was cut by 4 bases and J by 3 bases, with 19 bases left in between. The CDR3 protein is CASSPGLRHIDYGYTF. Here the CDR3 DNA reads TGTGCCAGCAGCCCGGGCCTGCGACATATAGACTATGGCTACACCTTC.

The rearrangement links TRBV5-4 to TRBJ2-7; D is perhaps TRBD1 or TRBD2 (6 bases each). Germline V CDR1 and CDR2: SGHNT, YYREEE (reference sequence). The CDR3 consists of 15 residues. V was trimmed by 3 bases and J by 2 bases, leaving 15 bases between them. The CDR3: CASSWGGRGAYEQYF. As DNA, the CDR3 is TGTGCCAGCAGCTGGGGAGGCAGGGGTGCCTACGAGCAGTACTTC.

The CDR3 is CASSKGRAGFYEQYF. CDR3 coding DNA: TGTGCCAGCAGTAAAGGGAGGGCTGGCTTCTACGAGCAGTACTTC. The rearrangement uses TRBV9 and TRBJ2-7; 7 nucleotides agree with TRBD2. V was clipped by 5 bases and J by 3 bases; unmatched bases: 11. CDR1 is SGDLS, CDR2 YYNGEE, per germline. CDR3 length: 15 amino acids.

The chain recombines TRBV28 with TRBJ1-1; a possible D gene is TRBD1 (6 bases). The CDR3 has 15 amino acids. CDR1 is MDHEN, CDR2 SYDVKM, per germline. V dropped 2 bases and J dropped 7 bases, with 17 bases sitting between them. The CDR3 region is CASSLALGGPLEAFF. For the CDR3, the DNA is TGTGCCAGCAGTTTAGCCCTAGGGGGACCCCTTGAAGCTTTCTTT.